These T cell receptor beta chains were read from a single sample in a study of blood T cell repertoires in COVID-19. Assay: immunoSEQ multiplex PCR; the TCRdb copy retains only in-frame clones and omits some. The sample carries about 230,000 clones, less than 90% recorded once. Sequencing used peripheral blood. The receptors originated from a woman in her sixties or seventies with active or convalescent COVID-19. Both conserved end residues are part of each CDR3. D genes are given only for firm matches. Rows may omit the clone size; those that give it use once, few, many or a size class.

abundance: NA; v_gene: TRBV20-1; d_gene: NA; j_gene: TRBJ1-2; CDR3nt: TGCAGCCCCTGGGCCGGCTATGGCTACACCTTC; CDR3aa: CSPWAGYGYTF
abundance: NA; v_gene: TRBV28; d_gene: TRBD1; j_gene: TRBJ1-5; CDR3nt: TGTGCCAGCACAAAGCAGGGGGGAGGACAGCCCCAGCATTTT; CDR3aa: CASTKQGGGQPQHF
abundance: NA; v_gene: TRBV14; d_gene: NA; j_gene: TRBJ1-3; CDR3nt: TGTGCCAGCAGCCGCTCCATGGGGGCCAGTGGAAACACCATATATTTT; CDR3aa: CASSRSMGASGNTIYF
abundance: NA; v_gene: TRBV10-2; d_gene: TRBD2; j_gene: TRBJ2-7; CDR3nt: TGCGCCAGCAAGACTAGCGGGAGCTACGAGCAGTACTTC; CDR3aa: CASKTSGSYEQYF
abundance: NA; v_gene: TRBV2; d_gene: NA; j_gene: TRBJ2-5; CDR3nt: TGTGCCAGCAGGGAGCGGTCAGAGACCCAGTACTTC; CDR3aa: CASRERSETQYF
abundance: once; v_gene: TRBV5-1; d_gene: TRBD1; j_gene: TRBJ1-3; CDR3nt: TGCGCCAGCAGCTTACTCACCGGGACAGGGAAAGGAAACACCATATATTTT; CDR3aa: CASSLLTGTGKGNTIYF
abundance: NA; v_gene: TRBV5-1; d_gene: TRBD2; j_gene: TRBJ2-2; CDR3nt: TGCGCCAGCAGCCCCGGACTAGCGGGTTGGGGGGAGCTGTTTTTT; CDR3aa: CASSPGLAGWGELFF
abundance: once; v_gene: TRBV6-5; d_gene: NA; j_gene: TRBJ2-4; CDR3nt: TGTGCCAGCAGTTACTCCCAGACTGCCGGTAACATTCAGTACTTC; CDR3aa: CASSYSQTAGNIQYF
abundance: NA; v_gene: TRBV6-6; d_gene: NA; j_gene: TRBJ2-1; CDR3nt: TGTGCCAGCAGTCCCACCGGAGTTCTAGCTCTCTACAATGAGCAGTTCTTC; CDR3aa: CASSPTGVLALYNEQFF
abundance: NA; v_gene: TRBV2; d_gene: NA; j_gene: TRBJ2-5; CDR3nt: TGTGCCAGCAGTCCCGGGGAGTACCAAGAGACCCAGTACTTC; CDR3aa: CASSPGEYQETQYF
abundance: NA; v_gene: TRBV10-2; d_gene: TRBD2; j_gene: TRBJ2-2; CDR3nt: TGCGCCAGCAGGCCCTCGGTGGGGGGGGCCGGGGAGCTGTTTTTT; CDR3aa: CASRPSVGGAGELFF
abundance: NA; v_gene: TRBV5-6; d_gene: NA; j_gene: TRBJ1-1; CDR3nt: TGTGCCAGCAGCTTGGGAGGATCACAGGGTGAAGCTTTCTTT; CDR3aa: CASSLGGSQGEAFF
abundance: NA; v_gene: TRBV5-5; d_gene: TRBD2; j_gene: TRBJ2-7; CDR3nt: TGTGCCAGCAGCTTACACCTAGCGGGGACCTCCTACGAGCAGTACTTC; CDR3aa: CASSLHLAGTSYEQYF
abundance: NA; v_gene: TRBV5-6; d_gene: NA; j_gene: TRBJ1-2; CDR3nt: TGTGCCAGCAGGAACGGGTGGGGGCCCTATGGCTACACCTTC; CDR3aa: CASRNGWGPYGYTF
abundance: NA; v_gene: TRBV5-1; d_gene: TRBD1; j_gene: TRBJ2-5; CDR3nt: TGCGCCAGCAGCAAGGGACAGACCTACCAAGAGACCCAGTACTTC; CDR3aa: CASSKGQTYQETQYF
abundance: NA; v_gene: TRBV19; d_gene: TRBD2; j_gene: TRBJ2-4; CDR3nt: TGTGCCAGTAGTATTTCCGGGGGACTAGCGGGAGTTTTTGACATTCAGTACTTC; CDR3aa: CASSISGGLAGVFDIQYF
abundance: few; v_gene: TRBV11-2; d_gene: NA; j_gene: TRBJ1-5; CDR3nt: TGTGCCAGCAGCCGCAACGGGGCAGGGGATGGCAATCAGCCCCAGCATTTT; CDR3aa: CASSRNGAGDGNQPQHF
abundance: NA; v_gene: TRBV30; d_gene: TRBD1; j_gene: TRBJ2-2; CDR3nt: TGTGCCTGGAGCAGGGGGCTCACCGGGGAGCTGTTTTTT; CDR3aa: CAWSRGLTGELFF
abundance: NA; v_gene: TRBV3-1/TRBV3-2; d_gene: NA; j_gene: TRBJ1-6; CDR3nt: TGTGCCAGCAGCCATAGAGGGCCCCTCCACTTT; CDR3aa: CASSHRGPLHF
abundance: NA; v_gene: TRBV18; d_gene: NA; j_gene: TRBJ1-5; CDR3nt: TGTGCCAGCTCACCTCTCGAGAATCAGCCCCAGCATTTT; CDR3aa: CASSPLENQPQHF
abundance: NA; v_gene: TRBV5-1; d_gene: NA; j_gene: TRBJ2-3; CDR3nt: TGCGCCAGCAGCTTGGACTCCACAGATACGCAGTATTTT; CDR3aa: CASSLDSTDTQYF
abundance: NA; v_gene: TRBV10-1; d_gene: NA; j_gene: TRBJ2-7; CDR3nt: TGCGCCAGTGTGAGGTGGCAACAGGCCGCCTACGAGCAGTACTTC; CDR3aa: CASVRWQQAAYEQYF
abundance: few; v_gene: TRBV7-9; d_gene: NA; j_gene: TRBJ1-4; CDR3nt: TGTGCCAGCAGCTCACAGGGCGTCAATGAAAAACTGTTTTTT; CDR3aa: CASSSQGVNEKLFF
abundance: once; v_gene: TRBV11-2; d_gene: NA; j_gene: TRBJ1-4; CDR3nt: TGTGCCAGCAGCCAAGGGGCCTCTTTTGAAAAACTGTTTTTT; CDR3aa: CASSQGASFEKLFF
abundance: NA; v_gene: TRBV3-1/TRBV3-2; d_gene: TRBD1; j_gene: TRBJ1-1; CDR3nt: TGTGCCAGCAGCCAATTAGGACAGGGCCCTGAAGCTTTCTTT; CDR3aa: CASSQLGQGPEAFF
abundance: NA; v_gene: TRBV6-6; d_gene: NA; j_gene: TRBJ2-7; CDR3nt: TGTGCCAGCACGCCACAGGGTGACGGCTACGAGCAGTACTTC; CDR3aa: CASTPQGDGYEQYF
abundance: NA; v_gene: TRBV5-1; d_gene: NA; j_gene: TRBJ1-1; CDR3nt: TGCGCCAGCAGCTTGGTCGATACGGGCACTGAAGCTTTCTTT; CDR3aa: CASSLVDTGTEAFF
abundance: NA; v_gene: TRBV4-2; d_gene: NA; j_gene: TRBJ2-1; CDR3nt: TGTGCCAGCAGCCAAGCGGGAGCTCCCACGGATGAGCAGTTCTTC; CDR3aa: CASSQAGAPTDEQFF
abundance: NA; v_gene: TRBV2; d_gene: TRBD1; j_gene: TRBJ1-5; CDR3nt: TGTGCCAGCCGACACAGGGGACAAAATCAGCCCCAGCATTTT; CDR3aa: CASRHRGQNQPQHF
abundance: NA; v_gene: TRBV29-1; d_gene: TRBD1; j_gene: TRBJ1-1; CDR3nt: TGCAGCGTGGAACAGGGGCGTAATGAAGCTTTCTTT; CDR3aa: CSVEQGRNEAFF
abundance: NA; v_gene: TRBV6-2/TRBV6-3; d_gene: NA; j_gene: TRBJ2-5; CDR3nt: TGTGCCAGCAGTTACGCCGGGGACCAGTACTTC; CDR3aa: CASSYAGDQYF
abundance: NA; v_gene: TRBV11-2; d_gene: TRBD1; j_gene: TRBJ2-7; CDR3nt: TGTGCCAGCAGCCCACCAACGGGACAGGTCTACGAGCAGTACTTC; CDR3aa: CASSPPTGQVYEQYF
abundance: NA; v_gene: TRBV3-1/TRBV3-2; d_gene: TRBD2; j_gene: TRBJ2-5; CDR3nt: TGTGCCAGCAGCCAGAGGCTACTAGCGGGGGGTGGTGAGACCCAGTACTTC; CDR3aa: CASSQRLLAGGGETQYF
abundance: NA; v_gene: TRBV7-2; d_gene: TRBD1; j_gene: TRBJ1-1; CDR3nt: TGTGCCAGCAGCGGCCCCGGGACAGGGCACACTGAAGCTTTCTTT; CDR3aa: CASSGPGTGHTEAFF
abundance: NA; v_gene: TRBV5-1; d_gene: NA; j_gene: TRBJ1-2; CDR3nt: TGCGCCAGCAGCACGGGGGGCTTAAGTTATGGCTACACCTTC; CDR3aa: CASSTGGLSYGYTF
abundance: NA; v_gene: TRBV30; d_gene: TRBD2; j_gene: TRBJ2-5; CDR3nt: TGTGCCTGGCTGGTAGCGGGGGGGCGTAAGGGGACCCAGTACTTC; CDR3aa: CAWLVAGGRKGTQYF
abundance: NA; v_gene: TRBV30; d_gene: TRBD2; j_gene: TRBJ2-5; CDR3nt: TGTGCTACGGGACTAGGAGAGACCCAGTACTTC; CDR3aa: CATGLGETQYF
abundance: NA; v_gene: TRBV6-5; d_gene: NA; j_gene: TRBJ1-4; CDR3nt: TGTGCCAGCAGTTACCGGTTAAATGAAAAACTGTTTTTT; CDR3aa: CASSYRLNEKLFF
abundance: NA; v_gene: TRBV7-8; d_gene: NA; j_gene: TRBJ2-2; CDR3nt: TGTGCCAGCAGCCGCCCCGGGTCGGGGGACCTACTCACCGGGGAGCTGTTTTTT; CDR3aa: CASSRPGSGDLLTGELFF
abundance: NA; v_gene: TRBV21-1; d_gene: NA; j_gene: TRBJ2-1; CDR3nt: TGTGCCAGCACCCCCCCATGGTCCAGGGGGGACAATGAGCAGTTCTTC; CDR3aa: CASTPPWSRGDNEQFF
abundance: NA; v_gene: TRBV4-1; d_gene: TRBD2; j_gene: TRBJ2-5; CDR3nt: TGCGCCAGCAGCCGAGGGAGGGAAGAGACCCAGTACTTC; CDR3aa: CASSRGREETQYF
abundance: NA; v_gene: TRBV13; d_gene: TRBD1; j_gene: TRBJ1-1; CDR3nt: TGTGCCAGCAGCTTTAACAGGGGGACGGAAGCTTTCTTT; CDR3aa: CASSFNRGTEAFF
abundance: NA; v_gene: TRBV14; d_gene: NA; j_gene: TRBJ2-1; CDR3nt: TGTGCCAGCAGCCTCAGGGTGGGCAATGAGCAGTTCTTC; CDR3aa: CASSLRVGNEQFF
abundance: NA; v_gene: TRBV5-1; d_gene: NA; j_gene: TRBJ2-3; CDR3nt: TGCGCCAGCAGCCCCCCGGTCAGGGTAACTAGCACAGATACGCAGTATTTT; CDR3aa: CASSPPVRVTSTDTQYF
abundance: NA; v_gene: TRBV9; d_gene: NA; j_gene: TRBJ1-2; CDR3nt: TGTGCCAGCAGCGTAGACGGGGGTGATGGCTACACCTTC; CDR3aa: CASSVDGGDGYTF